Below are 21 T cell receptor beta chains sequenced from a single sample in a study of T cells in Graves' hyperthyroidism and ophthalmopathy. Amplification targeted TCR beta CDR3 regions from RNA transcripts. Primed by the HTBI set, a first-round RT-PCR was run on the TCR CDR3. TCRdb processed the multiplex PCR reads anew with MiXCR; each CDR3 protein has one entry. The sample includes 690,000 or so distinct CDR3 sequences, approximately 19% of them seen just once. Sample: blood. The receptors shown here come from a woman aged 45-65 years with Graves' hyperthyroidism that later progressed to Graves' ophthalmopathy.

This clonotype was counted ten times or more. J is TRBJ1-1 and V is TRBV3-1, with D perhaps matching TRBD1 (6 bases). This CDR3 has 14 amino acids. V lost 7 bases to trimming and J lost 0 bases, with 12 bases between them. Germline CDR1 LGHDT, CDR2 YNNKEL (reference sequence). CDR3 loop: CASKAGGMNTEAFF. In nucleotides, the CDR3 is TGTGCCAGCAAGGCTGGGGGCATGAACACTGAAGCTTTCTTT.

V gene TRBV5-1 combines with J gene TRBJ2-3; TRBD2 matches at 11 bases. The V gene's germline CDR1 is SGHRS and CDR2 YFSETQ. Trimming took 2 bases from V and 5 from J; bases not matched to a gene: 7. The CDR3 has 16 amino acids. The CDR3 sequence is CASSFASGGRLDTQYF. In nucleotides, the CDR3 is TGCGCCAGCAGCTTCGCTAGCGGGGGGCGGTTAGATACGCAGTATTTT.

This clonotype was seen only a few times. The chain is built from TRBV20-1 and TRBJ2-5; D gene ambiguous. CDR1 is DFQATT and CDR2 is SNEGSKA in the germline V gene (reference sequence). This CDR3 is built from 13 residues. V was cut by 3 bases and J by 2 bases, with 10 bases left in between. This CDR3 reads CSARMFSQETQYF. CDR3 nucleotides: TGCAGTGCTAGGATGTTTAGTCAAGAGACCCAGTACTTC.

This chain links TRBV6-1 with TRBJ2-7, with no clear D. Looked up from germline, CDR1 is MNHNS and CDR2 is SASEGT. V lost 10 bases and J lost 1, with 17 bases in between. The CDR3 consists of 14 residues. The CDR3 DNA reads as TGTGCCACTGGGATTAGGACCGCATCCTACGAGCAGTACTTC. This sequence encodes CATGIRTASYEQYF.

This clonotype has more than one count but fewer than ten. The CDR3 DNA reads as TGTGCCAGCAGCTTATTAGTCACTCTTTATGGCTACACCTTC. This sequence encodes CASSLLVTLYGYTF. The V call is TRBV7-2, the J call TRBJ1-2; D is ambiguous. The ends were cut back, 2 bases at V and 5 bases at J, with 12 bases in the middle. CDR3 size: 14 residues. Germline V gene data show CDR1 as SGHTA and CDR2 as FQGNSA.

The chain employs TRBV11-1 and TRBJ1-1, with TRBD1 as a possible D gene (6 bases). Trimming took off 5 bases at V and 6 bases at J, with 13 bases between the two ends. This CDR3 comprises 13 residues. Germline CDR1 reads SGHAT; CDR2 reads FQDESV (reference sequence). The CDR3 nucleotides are TGTGCCAGCAGCGCCCGAACAGGGCCTGAAGCTTTCTTT. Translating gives CASSARTGPEAFF.

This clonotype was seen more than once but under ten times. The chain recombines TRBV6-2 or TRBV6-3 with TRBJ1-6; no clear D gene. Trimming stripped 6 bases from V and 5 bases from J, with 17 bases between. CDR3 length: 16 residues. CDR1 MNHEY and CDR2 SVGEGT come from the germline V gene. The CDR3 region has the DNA TGTGCCAGCAGGATACCTGTACGTTTGGATAATTCACCCCTCCACTTT. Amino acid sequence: CASRIPVRLDNSPLHF.

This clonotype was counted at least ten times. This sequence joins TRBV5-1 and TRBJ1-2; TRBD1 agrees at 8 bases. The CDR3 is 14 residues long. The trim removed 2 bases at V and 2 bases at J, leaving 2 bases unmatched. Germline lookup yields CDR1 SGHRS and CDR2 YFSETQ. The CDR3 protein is CASSFRDRNYGYTF. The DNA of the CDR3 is TGCGCCAGCAGCTTCCGGGACAGGAACTATGGCTACACCTTC.

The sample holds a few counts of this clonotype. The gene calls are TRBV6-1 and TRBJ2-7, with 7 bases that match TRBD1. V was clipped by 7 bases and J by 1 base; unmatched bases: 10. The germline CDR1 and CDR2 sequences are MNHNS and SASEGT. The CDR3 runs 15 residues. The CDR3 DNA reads TGTGCCAGCACCCGTTTCACAGGGGATTCCTACGAGCAGTACTTC. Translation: CASTRFTGDSYEQYF.

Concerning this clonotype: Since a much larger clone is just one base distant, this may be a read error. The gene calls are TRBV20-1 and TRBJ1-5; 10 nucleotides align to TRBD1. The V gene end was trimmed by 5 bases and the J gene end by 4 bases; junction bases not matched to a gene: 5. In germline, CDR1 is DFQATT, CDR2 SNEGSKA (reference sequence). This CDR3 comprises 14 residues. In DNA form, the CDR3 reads TGCAGTGCTTACGGGACAGGGGAAAATCAGCCCCAGCATTTT. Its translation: CSAYGTGENQPQHF.

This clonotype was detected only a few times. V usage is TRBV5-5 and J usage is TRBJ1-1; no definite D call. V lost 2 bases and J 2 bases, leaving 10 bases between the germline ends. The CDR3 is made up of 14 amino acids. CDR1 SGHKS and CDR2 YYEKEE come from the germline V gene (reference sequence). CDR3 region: CASSLREFNTEAFF. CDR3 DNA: TGTGCCAGCAGCTTAAGGGAATTCAACACTGAAGCTTTCTTT.

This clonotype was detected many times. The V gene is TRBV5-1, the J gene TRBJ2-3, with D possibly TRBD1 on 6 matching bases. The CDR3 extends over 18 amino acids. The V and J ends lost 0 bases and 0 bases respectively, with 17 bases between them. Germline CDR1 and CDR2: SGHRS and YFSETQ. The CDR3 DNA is TGCGCCAGCAGCTTGGTGACAGGCGGCGGAGCTAGCACAGATACGCAGTATTTT. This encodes CASSLVTGGGASTDTQYF.

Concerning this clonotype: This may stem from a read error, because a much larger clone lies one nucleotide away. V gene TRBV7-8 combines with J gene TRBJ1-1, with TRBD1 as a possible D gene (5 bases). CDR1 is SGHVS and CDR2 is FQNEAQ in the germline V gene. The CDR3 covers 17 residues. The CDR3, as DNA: TGTGCCAGCAGCTTAGCGACCGGACCAGGGCCGAACACTGAAGCTCTCTTT. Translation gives CASSLATGPGPNTEALF. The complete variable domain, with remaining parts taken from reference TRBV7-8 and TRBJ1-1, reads GAGVSQSPRYKVAKRGQDVALRCDPISGHVSLFWYQQALGQGPEFLTYFQNEAQLDKSGLPSDRFFAERPEGSVSTLKIQRTQQEDSAVYLCASSLATGPGPNTEALFGQGTRLTVV.

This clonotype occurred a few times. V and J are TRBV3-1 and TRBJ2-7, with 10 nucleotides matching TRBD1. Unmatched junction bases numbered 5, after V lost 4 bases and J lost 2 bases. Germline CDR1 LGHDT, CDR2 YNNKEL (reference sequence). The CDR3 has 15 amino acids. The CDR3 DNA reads TGTGCCAGCAGCCGACGGGACAGGGGAACCTACGAGCAGTACTTC. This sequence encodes CASSRRDRGTYEQYF.

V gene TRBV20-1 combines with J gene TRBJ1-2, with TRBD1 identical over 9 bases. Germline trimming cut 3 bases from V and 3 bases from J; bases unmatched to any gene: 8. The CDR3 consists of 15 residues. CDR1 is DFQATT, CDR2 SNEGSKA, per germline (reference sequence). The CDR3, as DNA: TGCAGTGCTAGGGACTGGGACAGGGACCACTATGGCTACACCTTC. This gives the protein CSARDWDRDHYGYTF.

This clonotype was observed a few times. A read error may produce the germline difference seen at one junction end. CDR3 sequence: CASSTAGRNSHLHF. CDR3 nucleotide sequence: TGTGCCAGCAGCACCGCCGGACGGAATTCACACCTCCACTTT. The chain links TRBV6-1 to TRBJ1-6, with D uncertain. Germline assignment: CDR1 MNHNS and CDR2 SASEGT. The CDR3 extends over 14 amino acids.

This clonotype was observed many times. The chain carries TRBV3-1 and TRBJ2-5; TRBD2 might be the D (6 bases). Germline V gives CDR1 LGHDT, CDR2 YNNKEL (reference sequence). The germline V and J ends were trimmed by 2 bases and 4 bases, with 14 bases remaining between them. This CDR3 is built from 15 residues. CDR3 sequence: CASSQSGLSAETQYF. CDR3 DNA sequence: TGTGCCAGCAGCCAATCAGGACTATCGGCAGAGACCCAGTACTTC.

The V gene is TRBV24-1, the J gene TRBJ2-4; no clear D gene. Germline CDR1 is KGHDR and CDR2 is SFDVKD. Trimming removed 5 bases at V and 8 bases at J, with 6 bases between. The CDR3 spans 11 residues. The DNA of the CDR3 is TGTGCCACCAGTGCGGGTGACATTCAGTACTTC. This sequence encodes CATSAGDIQYF.

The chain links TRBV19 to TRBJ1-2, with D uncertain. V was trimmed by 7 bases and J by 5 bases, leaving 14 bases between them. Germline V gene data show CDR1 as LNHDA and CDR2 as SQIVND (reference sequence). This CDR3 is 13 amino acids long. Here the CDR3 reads CASNMGIGYGYTF. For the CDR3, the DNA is TGTGCCAGTAACATGGGGATAGGGTATGGCTACACCTTC.

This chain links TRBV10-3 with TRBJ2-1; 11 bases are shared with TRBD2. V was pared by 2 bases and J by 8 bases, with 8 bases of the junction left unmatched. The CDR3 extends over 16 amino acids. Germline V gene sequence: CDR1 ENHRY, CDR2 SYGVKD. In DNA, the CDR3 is TGTGCCATCAGTGAGGTGACTAGCGGGGTAGAGGATGAGCAGTTCTTC. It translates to CAISEVTSGVEDEQFF.

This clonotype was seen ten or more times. CDR3 residues: CSAYGTKTQGEAQYF. The CDR3 bases are TGCAGTGCTTATGGGACAAAAACTCAAGGGGAGGCCCAGTACTTC. The genes are TRBV20-1 and TRBJ2-5; TRBD1 or TRBD2 may be the D gene (6 bases each). Looked up from germline, CDR1 is DFQATT and CDR2 is SNEGSKA (reference sequence). This CDR3 spans 15 amino acids. The V end lost 5 bases, the J end lost 9 bases, and 25 bases lay between the germline ends.